What follows is one T cell receptor (beta chain) and its context. The antigen is unknown. V lost 0 bases to trimming and J lost 0 bases, with 13 bases between them. CDR3 size: 16 residues. CDR1 SGHNT and CDR2 YYREEE come from the germline V gene (reference sequence). Stated treatment: approximately nine-day PBMC culture with coronavirus spike peptide pools or control peptides (ViraFEST assay). The study sequenced cultured CD4+ T cell DNA using the Oncomine TCR Beta short-read assay. TCRdb processed the PCR reads anew with MiXCR; each CDR3 protein has one entry. Found here are about 18,000 distinct CDR3 sequences, 78% of them singletons; the top ten hold roughly 17%. The data were taken from a study of vaccination and CD4 T cells after COVID-19. About the research overall: Each individual in the study obtained two doses of BNT162b2 or mRNA-1273 vaccine. General study results and limits: Convalescent patients displayed spike mono-reactivity in 304 of 307 vaccine-specific clones.

The TCR comes from a human donor who received a COVID-19 vaccine. This chain uses TRBV5-4 with TRBJ2-7; a weak D match, TRBD2 (7 bases). Here the sequenced sample was CD4+ T cells from blood, cultured in vitro, taken after SARS-CoV-2 vaccination. The CDR3 protein is CASSLAGGLASYEQYF. In DNA, the CDR3 is TGTGCCAGCAGCTTGGCCGGGGGGCTGGCCTCCTACGAGCAGTACTTC.